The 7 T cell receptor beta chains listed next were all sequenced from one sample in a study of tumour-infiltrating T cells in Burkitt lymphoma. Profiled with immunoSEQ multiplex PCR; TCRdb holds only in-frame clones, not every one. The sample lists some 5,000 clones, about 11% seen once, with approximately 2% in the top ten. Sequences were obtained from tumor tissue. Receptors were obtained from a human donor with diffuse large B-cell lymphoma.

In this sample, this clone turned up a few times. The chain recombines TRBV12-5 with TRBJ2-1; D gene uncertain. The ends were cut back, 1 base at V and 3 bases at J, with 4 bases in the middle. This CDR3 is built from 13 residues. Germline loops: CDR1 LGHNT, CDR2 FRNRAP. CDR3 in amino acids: CASGLGSYNEQFF. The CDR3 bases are TGTGCTAGTGGTTTGGGTAGCTACAATGAGCAGTTCTTC. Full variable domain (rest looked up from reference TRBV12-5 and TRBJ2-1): DARVTQTPRHKVTEMGQEVTMRCQPILGHNTVFWYRQTMMQGLELLAYFRNRAPLDDSGMPKDRFSAEMPDATLATLKIQPSEPRDSAVYFCASGLGSYNEQFFGPGTRLTVL.

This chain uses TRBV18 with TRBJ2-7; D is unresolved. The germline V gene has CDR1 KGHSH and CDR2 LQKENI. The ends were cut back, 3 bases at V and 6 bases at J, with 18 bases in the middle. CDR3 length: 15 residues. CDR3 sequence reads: CASSPSDDPTGEQYF. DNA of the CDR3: TGTGCCAGCTCACCCTCGGACGACCCCACGGGCGAGCAGTACTTC. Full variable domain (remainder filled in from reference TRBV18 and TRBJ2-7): NAGVMQNPRHLVRRRGQEARLRCSPMKGHSHVYWYRQLPEEGLKFMVYLQKENIIDESGMPKERFSAEFPKEGPSILRIQQVVRGDSAAYFCASSPSDDPTGEQYFGPGTRLTVT.

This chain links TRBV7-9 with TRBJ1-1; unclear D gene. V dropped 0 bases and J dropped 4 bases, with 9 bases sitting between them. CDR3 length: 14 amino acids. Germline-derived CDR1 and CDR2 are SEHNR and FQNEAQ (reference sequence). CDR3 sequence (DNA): TGTGCCAGCAGCTTAGCTGTTCTGGGCACTGAAGCTTTCTTT. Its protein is CASSLAVLGTEAFF.

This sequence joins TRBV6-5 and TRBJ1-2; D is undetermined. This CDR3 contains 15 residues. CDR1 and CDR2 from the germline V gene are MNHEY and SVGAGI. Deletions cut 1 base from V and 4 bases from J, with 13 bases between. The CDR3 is CASSYLGLWGYGYTF. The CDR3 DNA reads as TGTGCCAGCAGTTACTTGGGCCTATGGGGCTATGGCTACACCTTC.

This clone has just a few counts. Written as DNA, the CDR3 is TGTGCCAGCAGCTTAACTGCCGGACCCGGGACTAATGAGCAGTTCTTC. Translating it yields CASSLTAGPGTNEQFF. The J gene is TRBJ2-1, the V gene TRBV7-9; tentatively, D is TRBD2 (6 bases). Germline loops: CDR1 SEHNR, CDR2 FQNEAQ (reference sequence). Between the trimmed V and J ends, which lost 2 bases and 7 bases, there was a span of 18 bases. The CDR3 spans 16 residues. The variable domain in full, completed from reference TRBV7-9 and TRBJ2-1, reads DTGVSQNPRHKITKRGQNVTFRCDPISEHNRLYWYRQTLGQGPEFLTYFQNEAQLEKSRLLSDRFSAERPKGSFSTLEIQRTEQGDSAMYLCASSLTAGPGTNEQFFGPGTRLTVL.

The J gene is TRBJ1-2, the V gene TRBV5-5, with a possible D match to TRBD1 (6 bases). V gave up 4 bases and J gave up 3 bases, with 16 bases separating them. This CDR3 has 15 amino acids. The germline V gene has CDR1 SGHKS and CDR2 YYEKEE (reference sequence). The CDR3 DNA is TGTGCCAGCAGCCCCCGGGCAGGGGTGGACTATGGCTACACCTTC. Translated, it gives CASSPRAGVDYGYTF.

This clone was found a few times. CDR3 in DNA: TGCGCCAGCAGCTTGGCTGGGGATGGCACAGATACGCAGTATTTT. This translates into CASSLAGDGTDTQYF. The J gene is TRBJ2-3, the V gene TRBV5-1; D is ambiguous. Germline lookup yields CDR1 SGHRS and CDR2 YFSETQ. V lost 0 bases to trimming and J lost 1 base, with 9 bases between them. This CDR3 has 15 amino acids.